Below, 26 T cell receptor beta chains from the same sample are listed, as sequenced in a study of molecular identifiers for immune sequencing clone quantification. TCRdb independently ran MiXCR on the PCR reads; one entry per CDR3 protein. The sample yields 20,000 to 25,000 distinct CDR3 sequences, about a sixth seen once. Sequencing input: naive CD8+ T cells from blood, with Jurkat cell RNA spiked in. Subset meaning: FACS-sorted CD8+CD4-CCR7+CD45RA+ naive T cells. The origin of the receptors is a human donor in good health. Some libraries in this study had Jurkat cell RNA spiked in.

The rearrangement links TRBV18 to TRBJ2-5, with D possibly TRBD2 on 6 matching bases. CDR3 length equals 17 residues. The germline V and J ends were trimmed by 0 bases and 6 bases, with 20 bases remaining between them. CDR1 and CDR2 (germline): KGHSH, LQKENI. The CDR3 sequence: CASSPPAGNARSQTQYF. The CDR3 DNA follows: TGTGCCAGCTCACCACCGGCGGGAAATGCTCGTAGTCAGACCCAGTACTTC.

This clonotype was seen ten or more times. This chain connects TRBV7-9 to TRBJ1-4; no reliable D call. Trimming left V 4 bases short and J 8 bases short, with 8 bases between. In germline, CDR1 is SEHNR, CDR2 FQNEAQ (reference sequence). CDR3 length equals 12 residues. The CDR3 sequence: CASSSYREKLFF. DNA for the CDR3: TGTGCCAGCAGCTCGTACAGAGAAAAACTGTTTTTT. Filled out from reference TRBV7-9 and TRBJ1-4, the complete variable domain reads DTGVSQNPRHKITKRGQNVTFRCDPISEHNRLYWYRQTLGQGPEFLTYFQNEAQLEKSRLLSDRFSAERPKGSFSTLEIQRTEQGDSAMYLCASSSYREKLFFGSGTQLSVL.

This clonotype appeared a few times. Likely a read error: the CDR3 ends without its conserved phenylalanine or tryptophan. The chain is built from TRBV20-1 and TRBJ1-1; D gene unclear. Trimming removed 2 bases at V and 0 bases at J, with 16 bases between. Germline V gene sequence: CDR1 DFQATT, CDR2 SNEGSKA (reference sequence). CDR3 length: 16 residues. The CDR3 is CSARFDRLSMNTEAFL. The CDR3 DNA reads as TGCAGTGCTAGATTCGACCGACTTAGCATGAACACTGAAGCTTTCCTT.

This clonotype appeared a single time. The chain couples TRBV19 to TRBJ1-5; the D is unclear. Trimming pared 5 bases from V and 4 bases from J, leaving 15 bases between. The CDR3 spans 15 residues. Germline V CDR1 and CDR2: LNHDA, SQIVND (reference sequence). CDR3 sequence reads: CASSLSLGSNQPQHF. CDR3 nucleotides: TGTGCCAGTAGTCTTTCTTTAGGGTCGAATCAGCCCCAGCATTTT.

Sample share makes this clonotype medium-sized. This chain's CDR3 is CASSLLAGGGDTQYF. The CDR3 coding sequence is TGTGCCAGCAGCCTTCTGGCGGGAGGAGGAGATACGCAGTATTTT. The rearrangement links TRBV7-9 to TRBJ2-3; 8 bases are a match to TRBD2. Germline lookup yields CDR1 SEHNR and CDR2 FQNEAQ (reference sequence). This CDR3 is 15 amino acids long. The junction had 9 bases not matched to a gene; V was cut back by 5 bases and J by 5 bases.

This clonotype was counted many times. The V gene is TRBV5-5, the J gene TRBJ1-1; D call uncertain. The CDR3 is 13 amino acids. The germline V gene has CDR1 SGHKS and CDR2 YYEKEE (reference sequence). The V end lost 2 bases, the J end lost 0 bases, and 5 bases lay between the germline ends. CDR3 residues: CASSFLLNTEAFF. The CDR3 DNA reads TGTGCCAGCAGCTTTTTATTGAACACTGAAGCTTTCTTT.

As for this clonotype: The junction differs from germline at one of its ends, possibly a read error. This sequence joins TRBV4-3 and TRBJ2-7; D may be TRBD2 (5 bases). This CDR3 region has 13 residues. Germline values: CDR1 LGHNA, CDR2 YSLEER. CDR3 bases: TGCGCCAGCAGCCCCCTGTCGGGGATCGAGCGGTACTTC. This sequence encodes CASSPLSGIERYF.

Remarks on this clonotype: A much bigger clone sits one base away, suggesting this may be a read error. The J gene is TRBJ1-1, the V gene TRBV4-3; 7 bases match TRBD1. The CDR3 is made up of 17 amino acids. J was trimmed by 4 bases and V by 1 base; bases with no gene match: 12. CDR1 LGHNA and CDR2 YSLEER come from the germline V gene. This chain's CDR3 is CASSQAVRGLGGTEAFF. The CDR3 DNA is TGCGCCAGCAGCCAAGCGGTTAGGGGGCTCGGTGGCACTGAAGCTTTCTTT.

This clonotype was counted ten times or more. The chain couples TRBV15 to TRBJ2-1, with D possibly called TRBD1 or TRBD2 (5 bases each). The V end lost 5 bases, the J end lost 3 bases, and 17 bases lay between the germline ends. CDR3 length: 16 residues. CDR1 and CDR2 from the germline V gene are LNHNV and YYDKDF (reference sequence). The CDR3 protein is CATSLLMGEYYNEQFF. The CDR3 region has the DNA TGTGCCACCAGCCTATTAATGGGGGAGTACTACAATGAGCAGTTCTTC.

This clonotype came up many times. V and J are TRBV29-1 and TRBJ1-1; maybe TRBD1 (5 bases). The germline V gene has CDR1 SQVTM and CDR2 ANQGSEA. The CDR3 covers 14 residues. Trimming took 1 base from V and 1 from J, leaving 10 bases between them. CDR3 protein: CSVEGTGRNTEAFF. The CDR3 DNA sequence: TGCAGCGTTGAAGGTACAGGACGGAACACTGAAGCTTTCTTT.

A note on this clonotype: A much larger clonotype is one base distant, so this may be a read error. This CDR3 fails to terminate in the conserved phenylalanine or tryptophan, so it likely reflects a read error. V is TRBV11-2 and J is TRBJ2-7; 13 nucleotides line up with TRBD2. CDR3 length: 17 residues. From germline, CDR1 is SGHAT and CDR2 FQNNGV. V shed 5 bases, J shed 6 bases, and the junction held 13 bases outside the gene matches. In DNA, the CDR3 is TGTGCCAGCAGCGCAACTAGCGGGAGGGCCTTCGATCTCGAGCAGTACTAC. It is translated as CASSATSGRAFDLEQYY.

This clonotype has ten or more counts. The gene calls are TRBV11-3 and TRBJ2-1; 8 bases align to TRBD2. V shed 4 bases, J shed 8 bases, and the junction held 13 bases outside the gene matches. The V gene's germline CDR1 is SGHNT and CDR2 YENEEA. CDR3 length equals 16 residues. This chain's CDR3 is CASSWGRGGRADEQFF. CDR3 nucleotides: TGTGCCAGCAGCTGGGGACGCGGGGGGCGCGCGGATGAGCAGTTCTTC.

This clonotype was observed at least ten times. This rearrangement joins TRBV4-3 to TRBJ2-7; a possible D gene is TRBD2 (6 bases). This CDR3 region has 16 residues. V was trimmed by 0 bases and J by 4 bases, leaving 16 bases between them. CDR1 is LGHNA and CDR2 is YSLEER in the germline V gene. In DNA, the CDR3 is TGCGCCAGCAGCCAAGAAACTAGCACCCCGCTGTACGAGCAGTACTTC. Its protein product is CASSQETSTPLYEQYF.

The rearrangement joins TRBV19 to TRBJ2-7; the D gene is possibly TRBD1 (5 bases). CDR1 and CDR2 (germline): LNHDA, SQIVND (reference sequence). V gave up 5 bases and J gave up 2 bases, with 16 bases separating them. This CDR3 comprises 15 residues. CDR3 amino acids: CASSPRRGTTYEQYF. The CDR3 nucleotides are TGTGCCAGTAGTCCTCGAAGGGGAACCACCTACGAGCAGTACTTC.

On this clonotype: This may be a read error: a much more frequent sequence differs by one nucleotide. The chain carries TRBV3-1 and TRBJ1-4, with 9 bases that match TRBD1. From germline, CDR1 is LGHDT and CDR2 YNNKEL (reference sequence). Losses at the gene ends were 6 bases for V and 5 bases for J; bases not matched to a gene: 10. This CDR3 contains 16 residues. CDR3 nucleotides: TGTGCCAGCAGGCCACCGATGGGACAGGGCAATGAAAAACTGTTTTTT. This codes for CASRPPMGQGNEKLFF.

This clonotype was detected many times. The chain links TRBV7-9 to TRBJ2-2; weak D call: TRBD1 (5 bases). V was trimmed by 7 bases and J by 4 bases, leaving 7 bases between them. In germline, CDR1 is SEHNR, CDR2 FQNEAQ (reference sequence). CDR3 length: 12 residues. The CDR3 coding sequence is TGTGCCAGCAAGGGGATCACCGGGGAGCTGTTTTTT. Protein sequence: CASKGITGELFF.

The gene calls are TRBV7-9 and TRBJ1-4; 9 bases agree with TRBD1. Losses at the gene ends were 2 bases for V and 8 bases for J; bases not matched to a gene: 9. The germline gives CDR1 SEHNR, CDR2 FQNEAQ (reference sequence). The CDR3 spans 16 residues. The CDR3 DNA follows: TGTGCCAGCAGCTTATTTATAGGGGACAGGGACGAAAAACTGTTTTTT. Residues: CASSLFIGDRDEKLFF.

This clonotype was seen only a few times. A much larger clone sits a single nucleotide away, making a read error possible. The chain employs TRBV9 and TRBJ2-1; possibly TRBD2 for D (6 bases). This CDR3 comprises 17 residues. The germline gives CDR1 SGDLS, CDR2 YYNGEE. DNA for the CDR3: TGTGCCAGCAGCGGGTATGGAGGGTCCTCAACCTACAATGAGCAGCTCTTC. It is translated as CASSGYGGSSTYNEQLF.

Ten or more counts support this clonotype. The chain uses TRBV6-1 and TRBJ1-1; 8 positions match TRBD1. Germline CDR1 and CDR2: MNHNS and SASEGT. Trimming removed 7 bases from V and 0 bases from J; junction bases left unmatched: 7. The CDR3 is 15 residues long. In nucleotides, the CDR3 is TGTGCCAGCAACCCCCCAGGGGGCTTGAACACTGAAGCTTTCTTT. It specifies CASNPPGGLNTEAFF.

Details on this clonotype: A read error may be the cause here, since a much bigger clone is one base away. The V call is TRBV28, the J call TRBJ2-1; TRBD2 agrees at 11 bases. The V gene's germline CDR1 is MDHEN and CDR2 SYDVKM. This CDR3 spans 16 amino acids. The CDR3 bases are TGTGCCAGCACCCTGGCTAGCGGGAGGTTAAGGAATGAGCAGCTCTTC. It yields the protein CASTLASGRLRNEQLF.

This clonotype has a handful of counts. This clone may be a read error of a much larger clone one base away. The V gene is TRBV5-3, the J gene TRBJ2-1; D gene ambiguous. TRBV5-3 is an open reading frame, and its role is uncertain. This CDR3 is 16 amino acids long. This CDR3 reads CASSLRDIASYNEQFF. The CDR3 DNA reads TGTGCCAGCAGCTTACGAGACATCGCGTCCTACAATGAGCAGTTCTTC.

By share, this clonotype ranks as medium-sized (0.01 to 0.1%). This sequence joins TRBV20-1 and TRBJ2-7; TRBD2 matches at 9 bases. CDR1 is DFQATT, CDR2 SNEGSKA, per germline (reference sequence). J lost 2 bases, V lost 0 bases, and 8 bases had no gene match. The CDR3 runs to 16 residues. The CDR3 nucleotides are TGCAGTGCTAGAGATCAAGTGGGACTAGCAGCCTACGAGCAGTACTTC. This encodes CSARDQVGLAAYEQYF.

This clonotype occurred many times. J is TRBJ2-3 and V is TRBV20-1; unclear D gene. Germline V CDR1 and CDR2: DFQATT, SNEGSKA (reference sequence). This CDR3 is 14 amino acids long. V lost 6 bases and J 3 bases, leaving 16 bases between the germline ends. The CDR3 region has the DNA TGCAGTGCGGTAGTCGAGGCCCTAACAGATACGCAGTATTTT. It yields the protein CSAVVEALTDTQYF.

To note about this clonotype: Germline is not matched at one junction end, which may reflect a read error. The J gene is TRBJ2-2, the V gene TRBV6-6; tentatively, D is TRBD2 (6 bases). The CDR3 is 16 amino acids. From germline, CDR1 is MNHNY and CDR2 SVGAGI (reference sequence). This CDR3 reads CASSYPLSSRTGGLFF. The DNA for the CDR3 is TGTGCCAGCAGTTACCCCCTAAGTAGTCGCACCGGGGGGCTGTTTTTT.

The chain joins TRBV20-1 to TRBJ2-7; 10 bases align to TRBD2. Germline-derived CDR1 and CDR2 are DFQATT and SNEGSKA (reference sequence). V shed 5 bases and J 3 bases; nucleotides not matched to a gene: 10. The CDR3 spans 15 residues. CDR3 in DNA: TGCAGTGCTCGGGACTTAGCGGGGGGCCTCTACGAGCAGTACTTC. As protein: CSARDLAGGLYEQYF.

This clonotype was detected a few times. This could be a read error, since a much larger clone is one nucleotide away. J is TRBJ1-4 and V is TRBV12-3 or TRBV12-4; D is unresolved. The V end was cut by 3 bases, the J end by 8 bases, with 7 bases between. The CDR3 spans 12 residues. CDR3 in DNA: TGTGCCAGCAGTTTTGTCGACGAAAAACTGTTTTTT. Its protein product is CASSFVDEKLFF.